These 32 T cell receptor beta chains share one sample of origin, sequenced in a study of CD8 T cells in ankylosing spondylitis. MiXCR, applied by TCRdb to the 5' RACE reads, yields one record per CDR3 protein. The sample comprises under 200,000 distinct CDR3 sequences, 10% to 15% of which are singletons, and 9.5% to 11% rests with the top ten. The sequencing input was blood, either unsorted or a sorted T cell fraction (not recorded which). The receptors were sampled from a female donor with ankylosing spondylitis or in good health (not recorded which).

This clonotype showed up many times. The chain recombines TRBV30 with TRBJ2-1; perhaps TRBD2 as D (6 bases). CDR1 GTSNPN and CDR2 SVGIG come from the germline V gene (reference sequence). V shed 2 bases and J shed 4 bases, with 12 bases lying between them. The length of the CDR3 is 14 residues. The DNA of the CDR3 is TGTGCCTGGAGTACCGTGGGGGGTTACAATGAGCAGTTCTTC. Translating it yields CAWSTVGGYNEQFF.

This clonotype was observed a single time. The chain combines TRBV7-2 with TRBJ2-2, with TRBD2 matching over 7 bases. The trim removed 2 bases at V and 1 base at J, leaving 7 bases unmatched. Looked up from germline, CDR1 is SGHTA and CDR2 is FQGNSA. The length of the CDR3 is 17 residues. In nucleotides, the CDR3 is TGTGCCAGCAGCTTAACGAGGTGGGAGGGGAACACCGGGGAGCTGTTTTTT. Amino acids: CASSLTRWEGNTGELFF.

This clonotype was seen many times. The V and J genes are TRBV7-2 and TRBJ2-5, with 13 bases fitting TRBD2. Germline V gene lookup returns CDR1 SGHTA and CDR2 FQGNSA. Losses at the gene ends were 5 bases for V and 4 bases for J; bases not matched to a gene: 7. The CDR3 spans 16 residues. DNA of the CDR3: TGTGCCAGCAGCCCCTTGAGGACTAGCGGGAGAGAGACCCAGTACTTC. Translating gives CASSPLRTSGRETQYF.

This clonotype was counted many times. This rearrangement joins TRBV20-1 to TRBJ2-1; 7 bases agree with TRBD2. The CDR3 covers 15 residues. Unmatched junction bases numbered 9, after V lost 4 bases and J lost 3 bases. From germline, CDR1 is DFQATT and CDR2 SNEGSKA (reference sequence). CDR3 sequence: CSAKRDRSIYNEQFF. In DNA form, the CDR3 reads TGCAGTGCTAAGCGGGACCGATCTATCTACAATGAGCAGTTCTTC.

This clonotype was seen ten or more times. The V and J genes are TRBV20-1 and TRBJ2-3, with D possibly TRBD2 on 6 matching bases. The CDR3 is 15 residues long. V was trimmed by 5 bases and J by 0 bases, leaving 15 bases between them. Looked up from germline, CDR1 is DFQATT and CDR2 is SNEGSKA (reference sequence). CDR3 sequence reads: CSAYDRGISTDTQYF. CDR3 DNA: TGCAGTGCTTACGACCGCGGGATTAGCACAGATACGCAGTATTTT.

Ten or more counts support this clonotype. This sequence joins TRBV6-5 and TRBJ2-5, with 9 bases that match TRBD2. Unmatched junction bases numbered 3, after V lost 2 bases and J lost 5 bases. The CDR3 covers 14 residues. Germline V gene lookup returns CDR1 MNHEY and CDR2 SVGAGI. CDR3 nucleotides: TGTGCCAGCAGTTACCAGCGGGGGGTGGAGACCCAGTACTTC. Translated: CASSYQRGVETQYF.

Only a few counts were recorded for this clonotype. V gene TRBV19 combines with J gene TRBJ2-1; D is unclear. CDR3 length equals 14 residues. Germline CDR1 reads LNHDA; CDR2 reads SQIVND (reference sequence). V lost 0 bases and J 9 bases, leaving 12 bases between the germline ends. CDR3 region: CASSIDPTGSEQFF. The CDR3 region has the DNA TGTGCCAGTAGTATAGATCCCACTGGAAGTGAGCAGTTCTTC.

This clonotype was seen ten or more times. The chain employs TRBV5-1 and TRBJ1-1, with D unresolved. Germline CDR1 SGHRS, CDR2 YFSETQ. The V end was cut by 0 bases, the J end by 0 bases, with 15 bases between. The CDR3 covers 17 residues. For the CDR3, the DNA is TGCGCCAGCAGCTTGGGGTCTGGTTCCGCCATGAACACTGAAGCTTTCTTT. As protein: CASSLGSGSAMNTEAFF.

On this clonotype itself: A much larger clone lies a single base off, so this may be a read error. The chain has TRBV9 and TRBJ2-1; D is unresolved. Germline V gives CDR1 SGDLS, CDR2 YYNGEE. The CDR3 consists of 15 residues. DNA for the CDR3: TGTACCAGCAGCGTTAATGCTAACTCGTACAATGAGCAGTTCTTC. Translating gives CTSSVNANSYNEQFF.

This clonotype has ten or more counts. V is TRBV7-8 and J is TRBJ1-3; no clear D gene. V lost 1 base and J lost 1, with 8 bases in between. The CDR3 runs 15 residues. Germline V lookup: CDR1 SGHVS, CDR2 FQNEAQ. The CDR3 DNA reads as TGTGCCAGCAGCTTAGTACGGCAGTCTGGAAACACCATATATTTT. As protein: CASSLVRQSGNTIYF.

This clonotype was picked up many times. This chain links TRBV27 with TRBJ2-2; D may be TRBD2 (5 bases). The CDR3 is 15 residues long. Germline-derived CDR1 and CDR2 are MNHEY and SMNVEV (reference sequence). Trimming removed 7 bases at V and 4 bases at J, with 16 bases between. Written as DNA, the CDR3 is TGTGCCAGCACCCAAGAGGGAGTCGGCACCGGGGAGCTGTTTTTT. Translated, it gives CASTQEGVGTGELFF.

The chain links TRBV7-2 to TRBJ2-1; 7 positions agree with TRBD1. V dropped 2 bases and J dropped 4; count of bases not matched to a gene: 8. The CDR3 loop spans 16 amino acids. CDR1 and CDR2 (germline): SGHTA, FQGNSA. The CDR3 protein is CASSLRPQGVYNEQFF. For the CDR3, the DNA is TGTGCCAGCAGCTTACGGCCCCAGGGGGTATACAATGAGCAGTTCTTC.

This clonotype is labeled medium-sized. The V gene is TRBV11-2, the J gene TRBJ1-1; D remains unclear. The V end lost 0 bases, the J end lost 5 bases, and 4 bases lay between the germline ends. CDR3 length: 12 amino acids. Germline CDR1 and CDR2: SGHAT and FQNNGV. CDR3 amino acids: CASSLDRTEAFF. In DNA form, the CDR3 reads TGTGCCAGCAGCTTAGACCGGACTGAAGCTTTCTTT. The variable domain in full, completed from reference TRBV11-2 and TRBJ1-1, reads EAGVAQSPRYKIIEKRQSVAFWCNPISGHATLYWYQQILGQGPKLLIQFQNNGVVDDSQLPKDRFSAERLKGVDSTLKIQPAKLEDSAVYLCASSLDRTEAFFGQGTRLTVV.

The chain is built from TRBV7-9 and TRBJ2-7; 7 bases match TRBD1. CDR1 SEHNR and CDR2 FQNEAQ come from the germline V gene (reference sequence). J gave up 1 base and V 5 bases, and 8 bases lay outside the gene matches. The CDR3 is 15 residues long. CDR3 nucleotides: TGTGCCAGCAGCCTCGCGGACAGGTATTCCTACGAGCAGTACTTC. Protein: CASSLADRYSYEQYF.

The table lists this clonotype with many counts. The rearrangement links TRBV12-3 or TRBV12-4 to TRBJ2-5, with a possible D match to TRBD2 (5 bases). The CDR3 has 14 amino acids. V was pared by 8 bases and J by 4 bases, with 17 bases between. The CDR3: CASGKGAAGETQYF. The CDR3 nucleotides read TGTGCCAGCGGCAAGGGAGCCGCGGGAGAGACCCAGTACTTC.

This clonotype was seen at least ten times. CDR3 nucleotide sequence: TGCGCCAGCAGCTTGGGGGGCGGACAGGGGACTGAAGCTTTCTTT. Amino acids: CASSLGGGQGTEAFF. This rearrangement joins TRBV5-1 to TRBJ1-1, with 9 bases that match TRBD1. The germline V gene encodes CDR1 SGHRS and CDR2 YFSETQ. This CDR3 has 15 amino acids. With 0 bases clipped from V and 5 bases from J, the junction kept 5 bases outside the gene matches.

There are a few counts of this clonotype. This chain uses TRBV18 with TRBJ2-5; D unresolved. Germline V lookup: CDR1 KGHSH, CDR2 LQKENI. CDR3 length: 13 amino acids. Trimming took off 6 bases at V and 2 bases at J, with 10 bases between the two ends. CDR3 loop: CASSSGDQETQYF. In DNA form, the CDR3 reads TGTGCCAGCTCCAGTGGGGATCAAGAGACCCAGTACTTC. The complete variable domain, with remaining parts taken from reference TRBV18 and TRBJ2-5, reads NAGVMQNPRHLVRRRGQEARLRCSPMKGHSHVYWYRQLPEEGLKFMVYLQKENIIDESGMPKERFSAEFPKEGPSILRIQQVVRGDSAAYFCASSSGDQETQYFGPGTRLLVL.

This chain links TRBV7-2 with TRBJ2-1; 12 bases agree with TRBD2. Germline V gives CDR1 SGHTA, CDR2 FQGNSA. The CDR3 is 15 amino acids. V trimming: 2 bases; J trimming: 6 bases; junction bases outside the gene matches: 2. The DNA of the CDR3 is TGTGCCAGCAGCTTACTAGCGGGAGGGCTCAATGAGCAGTTCTTC. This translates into CASSLLAGGLNEQFF. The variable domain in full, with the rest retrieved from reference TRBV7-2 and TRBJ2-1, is GAGVSQSPSNKVTEKGKDVELRCDPISGHTALYWYRQSLGQGLEFLIYFQGNSAPDKSGLPSDRFSAERTGGSVSTLTIQRTQQEDSAVYLCASSLLAGGLNEQFFGPGTRLTVL.

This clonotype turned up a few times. This CDR3 is CASSLIASTDTQYF. The CDR3 nucleotides are TGTGCCAGCAGCTTAATAGCTAGCACAGATACGCAGTATTTT. V usage is TRBV7-3 and J usage is TRBJ2-3; D ambiguous. V dropped 1 base and J dropped 0 bases, with 5 bases sitting between them. Germline CDR1 is SGHTA and CDR2 is FQGTGA. The CDR3 contains 14 residues. The full variable domain, completed using reference TRBV7-3 and TRBJ2-3, is GAGVSQTPSNKVTEKGKYVELRCDPISGHTALYWYRQSLGQGPEFLIYFQGTGAADDSGLPNDRFFAVRPEGSVSTLKIQRTERGDSAVYLCASSLIASTDTQYFGPGTRLTVL.

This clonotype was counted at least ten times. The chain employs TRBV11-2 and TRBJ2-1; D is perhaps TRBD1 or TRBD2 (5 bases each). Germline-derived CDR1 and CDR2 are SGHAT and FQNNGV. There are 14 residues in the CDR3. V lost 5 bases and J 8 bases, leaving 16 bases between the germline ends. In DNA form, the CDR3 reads TGTGCCAGCAGCGGGTGGTCCGGGGCCGATGAGCAGTTCTTC. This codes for CASSGWSGADEQFF. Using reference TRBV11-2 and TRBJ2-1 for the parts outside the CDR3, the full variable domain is EAGVAQSPRYKIIEKRQSVAFWCNPISGHATLYWYQQILGQGPKLLIQFQNNGVVDDSQLPKDRFSAERLKGVDSTLKIQPAKLEDSAVYLCASSGWSGADEQFFGPGTRLTVL.

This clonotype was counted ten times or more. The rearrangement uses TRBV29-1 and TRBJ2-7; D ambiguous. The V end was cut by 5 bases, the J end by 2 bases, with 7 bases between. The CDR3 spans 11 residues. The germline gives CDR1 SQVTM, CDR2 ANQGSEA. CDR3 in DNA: TGCAGCGTTCGTGGAGCCTACGAGCAGTACTTC. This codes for CSVRGAYEQYF.

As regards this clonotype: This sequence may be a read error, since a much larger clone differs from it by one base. The CDR3 DNA is TGCAGTGTTTCGTTGGACTACTACCTGGATACGCAGCATTTT. This codes for CSVSLDYYLDTQHF. J is TRBJ2-3 and V is TRBV20-1; D not resolved. The DNA end favors TRBJ1-5, so the J call may be wrong. Germline loops: CDR1 DFQATT, CDR2 SNEGSKA (reference sequence). CDR3 length equals 14 residues.

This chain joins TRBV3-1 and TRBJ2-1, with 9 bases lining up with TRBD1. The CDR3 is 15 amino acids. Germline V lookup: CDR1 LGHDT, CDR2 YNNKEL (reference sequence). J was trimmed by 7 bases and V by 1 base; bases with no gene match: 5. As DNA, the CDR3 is TGTGCCAGCAGCCAAGGCGGGACAGGGCGAAATGAGCAGTTCTTC. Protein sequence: CASSQGGTGRNEQFF.

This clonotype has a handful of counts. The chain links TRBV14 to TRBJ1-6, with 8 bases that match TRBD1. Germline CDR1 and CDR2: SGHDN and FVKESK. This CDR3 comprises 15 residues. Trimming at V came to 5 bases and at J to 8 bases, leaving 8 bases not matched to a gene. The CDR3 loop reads CASSIRTGRDSPLHF. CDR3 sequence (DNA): TGTGCCAGCAGCATAAGGACAGGGAGAGATTCACCCCTCCACTTT.

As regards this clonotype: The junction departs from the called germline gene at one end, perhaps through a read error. CDR3 in amino acids: CTSSLGRGLAASYNEQFF. In DNA, the CDR3 is TGCACCAGCAGCTTGGGGCGGGGACTAGCGGCCTCCTACAATGAGCAGTTCTTC. This chain links TRBV5-1 with TRBJ2-1; 11 nucleotides match TRBD2. Germline assignment: CDR1 SGHRS and CDR2 YFSETQ. The CDR3 totals 18 residues.

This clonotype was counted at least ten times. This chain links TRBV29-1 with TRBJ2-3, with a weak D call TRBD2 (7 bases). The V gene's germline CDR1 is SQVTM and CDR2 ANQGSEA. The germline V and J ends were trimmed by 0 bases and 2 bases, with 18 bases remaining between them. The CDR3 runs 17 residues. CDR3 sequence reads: CSVEDWGGGLATDTQYF. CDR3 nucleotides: TGCAGCGTTGAAGATTGGGGAGGGGGTCTTGCCACAGATACGCAGTATTTT.

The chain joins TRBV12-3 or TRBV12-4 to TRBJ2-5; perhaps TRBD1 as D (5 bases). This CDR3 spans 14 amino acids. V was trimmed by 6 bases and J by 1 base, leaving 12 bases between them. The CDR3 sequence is CASRPQDGQETQYF. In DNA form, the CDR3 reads TGTGCCAGCAGACCACAGGACGGCCAAGAGACCCAGTACTTC.

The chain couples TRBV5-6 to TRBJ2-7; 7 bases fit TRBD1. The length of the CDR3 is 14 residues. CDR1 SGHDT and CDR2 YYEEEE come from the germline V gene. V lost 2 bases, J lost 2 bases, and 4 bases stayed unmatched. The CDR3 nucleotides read TGTGCCAGCAGCTTTAGGACAGGAGCCTACGAGCAGTACTTC. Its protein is CASSFRTGAYEQYF.

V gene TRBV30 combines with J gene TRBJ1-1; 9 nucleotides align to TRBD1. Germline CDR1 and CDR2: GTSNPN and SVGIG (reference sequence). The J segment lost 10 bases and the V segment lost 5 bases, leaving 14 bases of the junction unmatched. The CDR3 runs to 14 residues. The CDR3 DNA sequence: TGTGCCTGGGGGGTACAGGGGGCGTTTAGAGGAGCTTTCTTT. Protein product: CAWGVQGAFRGAFF.

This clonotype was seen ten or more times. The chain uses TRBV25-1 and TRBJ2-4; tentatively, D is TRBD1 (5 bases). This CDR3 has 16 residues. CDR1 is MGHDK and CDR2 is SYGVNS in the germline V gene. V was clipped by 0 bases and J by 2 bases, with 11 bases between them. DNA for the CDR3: TGTGCCAGCAGTGAATATGAAGGGGTTTCCAAAAACATTCAGTACTTC. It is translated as CASSEYEGVSKNIQYF.

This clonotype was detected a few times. CDR3 nucleotide sequence: TGTGCCAGCTCACGGTCGACAGGGAGCTCTGGAAACACCATATATTTT. Encoded protein: CASSRSTGSSGNTIYF. The chain has TRBV18 and TRBJ1-3; 7 nucleotides align to TRBD1. This CDR3 region has 16 residues. Trimming took 4 bases from V and 0 from J; bases not matched to a gene: 6. Looked up from germline, CDR1 is KGHSH and CDR2 is LQKENI.

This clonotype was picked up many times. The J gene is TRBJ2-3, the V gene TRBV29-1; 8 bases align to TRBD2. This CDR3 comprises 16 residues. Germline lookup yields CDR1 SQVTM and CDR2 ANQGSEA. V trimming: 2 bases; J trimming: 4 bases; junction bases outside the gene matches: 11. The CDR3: CSVELRRGGWADTQYF. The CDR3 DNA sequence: TGCAGCGTTGAACTCCGCCGGGGGGGCTGGGCAGATACGCAGTATTTT.